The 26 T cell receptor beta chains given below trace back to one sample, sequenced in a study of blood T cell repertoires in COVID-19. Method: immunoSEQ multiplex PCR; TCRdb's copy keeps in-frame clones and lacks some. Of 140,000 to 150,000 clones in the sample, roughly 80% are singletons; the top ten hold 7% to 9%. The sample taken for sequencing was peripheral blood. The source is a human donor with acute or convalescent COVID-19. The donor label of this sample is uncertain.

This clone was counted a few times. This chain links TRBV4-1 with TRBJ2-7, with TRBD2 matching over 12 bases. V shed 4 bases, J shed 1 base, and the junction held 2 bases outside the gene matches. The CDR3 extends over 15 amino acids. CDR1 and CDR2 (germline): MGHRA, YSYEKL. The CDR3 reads CASSRGLAGSYEQYF. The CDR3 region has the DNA TGCGCCAGCAGCCGAGGACTAGCGGGGTCCTACGAGCAGTACTTC.

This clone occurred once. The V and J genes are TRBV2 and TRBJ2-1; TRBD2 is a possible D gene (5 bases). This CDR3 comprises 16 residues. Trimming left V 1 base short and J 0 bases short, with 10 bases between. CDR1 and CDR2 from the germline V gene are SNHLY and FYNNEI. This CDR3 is CASSEEVGSSYNEQFF. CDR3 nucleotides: TGTGCCAGCAGTGAAGAAGTGGGGAGCTCCTACAATGAGCAGTTCTTC.

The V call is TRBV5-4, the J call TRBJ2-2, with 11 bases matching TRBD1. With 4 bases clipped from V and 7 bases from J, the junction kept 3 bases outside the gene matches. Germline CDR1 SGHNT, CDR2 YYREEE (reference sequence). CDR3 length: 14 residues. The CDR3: CASSPGQGDGELFF. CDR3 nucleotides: TGTGCCAGCAGCCCGGGACAGGGGGACGGGGAGCTGTTTTTT.

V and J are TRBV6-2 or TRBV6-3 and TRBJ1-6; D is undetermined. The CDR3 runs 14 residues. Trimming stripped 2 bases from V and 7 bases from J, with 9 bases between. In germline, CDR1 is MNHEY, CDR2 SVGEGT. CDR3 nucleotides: TGTGCCAGCAGTTACGGGCAGGTGAATTCACCCCTCCACTTT. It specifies CASSYGQVNSPLHF.

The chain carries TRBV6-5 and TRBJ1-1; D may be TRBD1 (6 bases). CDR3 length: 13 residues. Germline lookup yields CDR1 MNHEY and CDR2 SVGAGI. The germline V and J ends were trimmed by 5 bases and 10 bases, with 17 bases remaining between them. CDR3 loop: CASSKDSSGVAFF. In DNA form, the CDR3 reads TGTGCCAGCAGTAAGGACAGTTCAGGGGTAGCTTTCTTT.

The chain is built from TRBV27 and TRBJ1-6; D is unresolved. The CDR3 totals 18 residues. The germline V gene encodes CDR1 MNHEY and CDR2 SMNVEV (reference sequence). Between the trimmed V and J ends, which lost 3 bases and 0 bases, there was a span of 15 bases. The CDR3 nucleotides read TGTGCCAGCAGTTTCCGAGGGCCAGTCAGCTCCTATAATTCACCCCTCCACTTT. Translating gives CASSFRGPVSSYNSPLHF.

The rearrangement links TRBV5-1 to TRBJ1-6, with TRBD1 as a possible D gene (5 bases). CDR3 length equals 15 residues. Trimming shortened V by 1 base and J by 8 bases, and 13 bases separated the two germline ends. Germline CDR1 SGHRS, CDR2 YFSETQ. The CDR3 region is CASSLNWQGDSPLHF. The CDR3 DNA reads TGCGCCAGCAGCTTGAATTGGCAGGGCGATTCACCCCTCCACTTT.

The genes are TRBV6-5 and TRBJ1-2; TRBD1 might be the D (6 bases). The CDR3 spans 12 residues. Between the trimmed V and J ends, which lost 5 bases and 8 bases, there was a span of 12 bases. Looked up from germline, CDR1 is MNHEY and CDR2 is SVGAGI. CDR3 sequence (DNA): TGTGCCAGCAGTCGAGGGGGGGAAGGCTACACCTTC. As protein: CASSRGGEGYTF.

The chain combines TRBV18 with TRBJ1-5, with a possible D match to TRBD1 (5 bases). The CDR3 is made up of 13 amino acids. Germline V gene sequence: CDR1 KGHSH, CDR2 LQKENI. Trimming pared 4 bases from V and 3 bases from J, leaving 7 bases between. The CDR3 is CASSQDNNQPQHF. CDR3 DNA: TGTGCCAGCTCACAGGACAACAATCAGCCCCAGCATTTT.

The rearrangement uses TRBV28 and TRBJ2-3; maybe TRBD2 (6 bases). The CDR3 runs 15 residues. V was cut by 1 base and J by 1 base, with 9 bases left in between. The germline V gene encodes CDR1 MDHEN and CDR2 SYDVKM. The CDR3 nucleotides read TGTGCCAGCAGTTTATCGCCGGGGGGCACAGATACGCAGTATTTT. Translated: CASSLSPGGTDTQYF.

CDR3 in amino acids: CASSDGGGPNTQYF. For the CDR3, the DNA is TGCGCCAGCAGTGACGGCGGGGGGCCCAATACGCAGTATTTT. The chain recombines TRBV10-1 with TRBJ2-3, with TRBD2 identical over 8 bases. The CDR3 length is 14 residues. Trimming took 3 bases from V and 7 from J; bases not matched to a gene: 6. Germline lookup yields CDR1 WNHNN and CDR2 SYGVQD (reference sequence).

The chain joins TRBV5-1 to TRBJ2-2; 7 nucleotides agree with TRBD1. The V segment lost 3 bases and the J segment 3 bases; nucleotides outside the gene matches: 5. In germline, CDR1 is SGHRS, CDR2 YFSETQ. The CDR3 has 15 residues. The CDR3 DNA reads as TGCGCCAGCAGCTGGGATAGGGGGCACACCGGGGAGCTGTTTTTT. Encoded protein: CASSWDRGHTGELFF.

CDR3 sequence (DNA): TGCGCCAGCAGCTTAGGGACAGGGAATGGCTATGGCTACACCTTC. It yields the protein CASSLGTGNGYGYTF. This rearrangement joins TRBV5-1 to TRBJ1-2, with 9 bases identical to TRBD1. Trimming cost V 2 bases and J 4 bases; bases outside gene matches: 6. Germline CDR1 and CDR2: SGHRS and YFSETQ. This CDR3 has 15 residues.

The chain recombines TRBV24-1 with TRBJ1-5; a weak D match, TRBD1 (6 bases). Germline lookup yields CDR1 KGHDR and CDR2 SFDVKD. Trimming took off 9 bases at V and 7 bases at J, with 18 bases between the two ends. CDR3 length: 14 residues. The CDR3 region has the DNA TGTGCCACCTCAAAGCGGGGGCGAGAACAGCCCCAGCATTTT. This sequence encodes CATSKRGREQPQHF.

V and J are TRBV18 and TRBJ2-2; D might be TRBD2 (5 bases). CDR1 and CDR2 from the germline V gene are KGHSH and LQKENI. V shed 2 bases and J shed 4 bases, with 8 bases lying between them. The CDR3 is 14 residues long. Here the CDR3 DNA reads TGTGCCAGCTCACCATCGGAGGTCACCGGGGAGCTGTTTTTT. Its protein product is CASSPSEVTGELFF.

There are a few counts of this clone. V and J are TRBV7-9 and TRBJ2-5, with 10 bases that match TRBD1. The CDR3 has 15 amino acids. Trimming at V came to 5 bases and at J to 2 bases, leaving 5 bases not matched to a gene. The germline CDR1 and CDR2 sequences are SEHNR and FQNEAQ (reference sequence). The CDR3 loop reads CASSLGTGVQETQYF. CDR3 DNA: TGTGCCAGCAGCCTGGGGACAGGGGTTCAAGAGACCCAGTACTTC.

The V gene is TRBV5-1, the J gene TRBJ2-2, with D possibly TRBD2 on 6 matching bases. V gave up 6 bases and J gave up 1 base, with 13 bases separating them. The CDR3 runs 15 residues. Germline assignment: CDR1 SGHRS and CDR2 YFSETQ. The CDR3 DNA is TGCGCCAGCACGGAGGGGTCAAGGAACACCGGGGAGCTGTTTTTT. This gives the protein CASTEGSRNTGELFF.

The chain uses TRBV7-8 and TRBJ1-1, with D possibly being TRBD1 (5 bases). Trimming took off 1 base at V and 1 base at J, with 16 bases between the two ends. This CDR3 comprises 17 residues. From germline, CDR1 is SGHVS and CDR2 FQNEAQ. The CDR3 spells CASSLVRQGIGNTEAFF. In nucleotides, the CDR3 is TGTGCCAGCAGCTTAGTAAGGCAGGGCATAGGGAACACTGAAGCTTTCTTT.

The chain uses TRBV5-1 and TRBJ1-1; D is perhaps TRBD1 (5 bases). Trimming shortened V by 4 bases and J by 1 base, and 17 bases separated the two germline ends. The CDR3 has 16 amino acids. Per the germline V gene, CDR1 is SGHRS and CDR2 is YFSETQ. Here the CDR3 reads CASSPNPGLTNTEAFF. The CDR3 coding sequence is TGCGCCAGCAGCCCCAACCCGGGACTTACGAACACTGAAGCTTTCTTT.

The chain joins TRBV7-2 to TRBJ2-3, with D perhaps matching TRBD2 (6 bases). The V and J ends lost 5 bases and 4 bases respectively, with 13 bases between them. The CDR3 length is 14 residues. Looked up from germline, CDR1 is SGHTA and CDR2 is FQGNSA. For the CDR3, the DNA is TGTGCCAGCAGCGGTAAATGGGGGGCAGATACGCAGTATTTT. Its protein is CASSGKWGADTQYF.

As DNA, the CDR3 is TGTGCCACCCAATCCCGGGACAGGGTGATGAATACGCAGTATTTT. Translation: CATQSRDRVMNTQYF. The J gene is TRBJ2-3, the V gene TRBV24-1, with TRBD1 matching over 9 bases. Germline CDR1 is KGHDR and CDR2 is SFDVKD. V shed 9 bases, J shed 7 bases, and the junction held 13 bases outside the gene matches. The CDR3 sequence is 15 residues long.

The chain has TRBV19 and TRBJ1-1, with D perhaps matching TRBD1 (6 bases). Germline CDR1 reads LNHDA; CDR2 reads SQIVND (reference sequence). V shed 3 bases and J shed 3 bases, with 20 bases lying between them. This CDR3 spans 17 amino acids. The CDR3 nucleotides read TGTGCCAGTAGTATCCAGGGGCTAACCTTTGCCGACACTGAAGCTTTCTTT. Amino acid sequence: CASSIQGLTFADTEAFF.

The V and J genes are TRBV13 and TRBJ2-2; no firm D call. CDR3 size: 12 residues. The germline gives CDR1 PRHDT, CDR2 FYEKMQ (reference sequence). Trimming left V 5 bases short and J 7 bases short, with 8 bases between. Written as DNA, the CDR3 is TGTGCCAGCAGCCCCCCCGTCGGGGAGCTGTTTTTT. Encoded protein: CASSPPVGELFF.

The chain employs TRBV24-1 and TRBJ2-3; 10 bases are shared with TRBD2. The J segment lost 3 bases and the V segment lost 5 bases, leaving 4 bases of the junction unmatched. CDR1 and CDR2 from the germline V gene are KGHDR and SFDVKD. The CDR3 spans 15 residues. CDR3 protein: CATSVTSGTTDTQYF. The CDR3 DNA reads TGTGCCACCAGTGTAACTAGCGGGACTACAGATACGCAGTATTTT.

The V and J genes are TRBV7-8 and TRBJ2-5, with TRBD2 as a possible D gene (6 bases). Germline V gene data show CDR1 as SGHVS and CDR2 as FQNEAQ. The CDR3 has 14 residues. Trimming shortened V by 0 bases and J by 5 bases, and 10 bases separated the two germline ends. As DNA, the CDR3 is TGTGCCAGCAGCTTAGCGACTAGTAGCGAGACCCAGTACTTC. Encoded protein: CASSLATSSETQYF.

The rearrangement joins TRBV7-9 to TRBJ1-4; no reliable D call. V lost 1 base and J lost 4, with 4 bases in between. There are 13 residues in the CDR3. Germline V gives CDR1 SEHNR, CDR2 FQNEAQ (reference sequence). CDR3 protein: CASSLGGNEKLFF. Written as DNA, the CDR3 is TGTGCCAGCAGCTTAGGCGGTAATGAAAAACTGTTTTTT.